One sample yielded the 13 T cell receptor beta chains listed below, sequenced in a study of blood T cell repertoires in COVID-19. Using immunoSEQ multiplex PCR, the repertoire was profiled, and TCRdb retains in-frame clones only, with some absent. The profile shows more than 20,000 clones, roughly 84% of them singletons. What was sequenced was peripheral blood. The receptors here all came from a man at least 80 years old with active or convalescent COVID-19.

The rearrangement uses TRBV7-8 and TRBJ1-1; a weak D match, TRBD1 (5 bases). The CDR3 is 14 residues long. Trimming pared 5 bases from V and 6 bases from J, leaving 16 bases between. CDR1 is SGHVS, CDR2 FQNEAQ, per germline. The chain's CDR3 is CASSRTEGRAEAFF. As DNA, the CDR3 is TGTGCCAGCAGCCGGACGGAGGGGCGTGCTGAAGCTTTCTTT. Variable domain in full (rest from reference TRBV7-8 and TRBJ1-1): GAGVSQSPRYKVAKRGQDVALRCDPISGHVSLFWYQQALGQGPEFLTYFQNEAQLDKSGLPSDRFFAERPEGSVSTLKIQRTQQEDSAVYLCASSRTEGRAEAFFGQGTRLTVV.

The rearrangement links TRBV4-2 to TRBJ2-5, with a weak D call TRBD2 (5 bases). Germline V CDR1 and CDR2: LGHNA, YNFKEQ. This CDR3 spans 16 amino acids. V was clipped by 1 base and J by 2 bases, with 14 bases between them. CDR3 bases: TGTGCCAGCAGCCAAGTTGTTGTGGGAGCGCAAGAGACCCAGTACTTC. It translates to CASSQVVVGAQETQYF.

The chain is built from TRBV30 and TRBJ1-1, with 11 bases aligning to TRBD1. The CDR3 has 14 residues. The junction had 9 bases not matched to a gene; V was cut back by 8 bases and J by 4 bases. CDR1 is GTSNPN, CDR2 SVGIG, per germline (reference sequence). CDR3 sequence (DNA): TGTGCCCGCCGGCGGGACAGGGGGGCCACTGAAGCTTTCTTT. Translating gives CARRRDRGATEAFF.

This clone was recorded once. This sequence joins TRBV6-4 and TRBJ2-3; D unclear. CDR1 MRHNA and CDR2 SNTAGT come from the germline V gene. This CDR3 comprises 15 residues. Trimming stripped 0 bases from V and 1 base from J, with 8 bases between. The DNA of the CDR3 is TGTGCCAGCAGTGACTCGACGGGTCGCACAGATACGCAGTATTTT. As protein: CASSDSTGRTDTQYF.

J is TRBJ1-2 and V is TRBV15; maybe TRBD1 (5 bases). V was clipped by 2 bases and J by 7 bases, with 11 bases between them. The CDR3 sequence is 13 residues long. Germline values: CDR1 LNHNV, CDR2 YYDKDF (reference sequence). The CDR3: CATSRSRVAGYTF. CDR3 in DNA: TGTGCCACCAGCAGATCCAGGGTGGCTGGCTACACCTTC.

A few counts support this clone. This CDR3 is CASSGAGWYNEQFF. The CDR3 region has the DNA TGTGCCAGCAGCGGTGCAGGGTGGTACAATGAGCAGTTCTTC. The rearrangement links TRBV11-2 to TRBJ2-1, with a tentative D call TRBD1 (5 bases). Trimming pared 5 bases from V and 4 bases from J, leaving 12 bases between. CDR1 and CDR2 (germline): SGHAT, FQNNGV. This CDR3 is built from 14 residues.

This chain joins TRBV5-1 and TRBJ1-4, with 9 bases aligning to TRBD1. Germline loops: CDR1 SGHRS, CDR2 YFSETQ. V shed 4 bases, J shed 8 bases, and the junction held 6 bases outside the gene matches. The CDR3 has 14 residues. Here the CDR3 reads CASSTGQGPEKLFF. DNA of the CDR3: TGCGCCAGCAGCACGGGACAGGGACCCGAAAAACTGTTTTTT. Variable domain in full (rest from reference TRBV5-1 and TRBJ1-4): KAGVTQTPRYLIKTRGQQVTLSCSPISGHRSVSWYQQTPGQGLQFLFEYFSETQRNKGNFPGRFSGRQFSNSRSEMNVSTLELGDSALYLCASSTGQGPEKLFFGSGTQLSVL.

The chain joins TRBV7-2 to TRBJ1-1; 8 bases are shared with TRBD1. V shed 4 bases and J 3 bases; nucleotides not matched to a gene: 4. There are 14 residues in the CDR3. Germline V CDR1 and CDR2: SGHTA, FQGNSA. The CDR3 nucleotides are TGTGCCAGCAGCTCGGGACAGGCACACACTGAAGCTTTCTTT. Its translation is CASSSGQAHTEAFF.

The gene calls are TRBV19 and TRBJ2-7; D perhaps matches TRBD1 (6 bases). The CDR3 is 14 amino acids. V dropped 1 base and J dropped 2 bases, with 9 bases sitting between them. Looked up from germline, CDR1 is LNHDA and CDR2 is SQIVND (reference sequence). DNA of the CDR3: TGTGCCAGTAGTATAGGACAGGCCCCCTACGAGCAGTACTTC. Amino acids: CASSIGQAPYEQYF.

The genes are TRBV18 and TRBJ1-2; D ambiguous. V gave up 3 bases and J gave up 4 bases, with 9 bases separating them. The CDR3 spans 13 residues. CDR1 KGHSH and CDR2 LQKENI come from the germline V gene. In nucleotides, the CDR3 is TGTGCCAGCTCACCCGAACGGGGCTATGGCTACACCTTC. Its protein is CASSPERGYGYTF.

In nucleotides, the CDR3 is TGTGCCAGCAGTCCTTACAGGGGCGACTATGGCTACACCTTC. Translated: CASSPYRGDYGYTF. The chain employs TRBV28 and TRBJ1-2; TRBD1 aligns across 7 bases. The germline V gene has CDR1 MDHEN and CDR2 SYDVKM. The CDR3 has 14 residues. V lost 5 bases, J lost 3 bases, and 6 bases stayed unmatched.

The chain couples TRBV7-9 to TRBJ2-1, with 12 bases aligning to TRBD2. CDR3 length: 18 amino acids. The germline gives CDR1 SEHNR, CDR2 FQNEAQ (reference sequence). V shed 4 bases, J shed 7 bases, and the junction held 14 bases outside the gene matches. The CDR3 spells CASSWPSGRAAFKNEQFF. The CDR3, as DNA: TGTGCCAGCAGCTGGCCTAGCGGGAGGGCCGCGTTTAAGAATGAGCAGTTCTTC.

The chain carries TRBV2 and TRBJ2-7, with 11 nucleotides matching TRBD2. The CDR3 covers 14 residues. Trimming at V came to 8 bases and at J to 3 bases, leaving 6 bases not matched to a gene. The germline V gene has CDR1 SNHLY and CDR2 FYNNEI. This CDR3 reads CASLSGLAVYEQYF. The DNA of the CDR3 is TGTGCCAGCCTTTCGGGACTAGCGGTCTACGAGCAGTACTTC.